Listed here are 21 T cell receptor beta chains from one sample, sequenced in a study of T cell responses to AZD1222 COVID-19 vaccine. The method was immunoSEQ multiplex PCR; TCRdb's version includes in-frame clones alone and lacks a portion of them. Here the sample spans tens of thousands of clones, 85% to 90% being singletons. Here the sequenced sample was peripheral blood, taken on day 0 of AZD1222 vaccination. The receptors were sampled from an adult in good health.

The V gene is TRBV29-1, the J gene TRBJ1-2, with 8 bases that match TRBD1. Unmatched junction bases numbered 14, after V lost 4 bases and J lost 7 bases. Per germline, CDR1 SQVTM and CDR2 ANQGSEA. The CDR3 is made up of 15 amino acids. The CDR3 DNA follows: TGCAGCGTTGGGACAGGGTCCCTAACTATAGGTGGCTACACCTTC. Amino acid sequence: CSVGTGSLTIGGYTF.

This chain connects TRBV19 to TRBJ2-2, with TRBD1 as a possible D gene (7 bases). The ends were cut back, 7 bases at V and 5 bases at J, with 14 bases in the middle. The CDR3 runs to 14 residues. Germline CDR1 is LNHDA and CDR2 is SQIVND (reference sequence). In DNA form, the CDR3 reads TGTGCCAGTACGGAGGGGGCTTATACCGGGGAGCTGTTTTTT. This translates into CASTEGAYTGELFF.

CDR3 amino acids: CASSPLTGTRYEQYF. The CDR3 region has the DNA TGTGCCAGCAGTCCCTTAACCGGGACCCGCTACGAGCAGTACTTC. V and J are TRBV6-2 or TRBV6-3 and TRBJ2-7; D assignment may be TRBD1 or TRBD2 (5 bases each). This CDR3 is 15 amino acids long. The germline V and J ends were trimmed by 5 bases and 3 bases, with 17 bases remaining between them. In germline, CDR1 is MNHEY, CDR2 SVGEGT.

This chain links TRBV28 with TRBJ1-1; no firm D call. This CDR3 spans 15 amino acids. The germline V gene has CDR1 MDHEN and CDR2 SYDVKM. V was pared by 7 bases and J by 1 base, with 16 bases between. The CDR3 reads CASMAVSVPNTEAFF. The CDR3 DNA sequence: TGTGCCAGCATGGCCGTATCGGTCCCGAACACTGAAGCTTTCTTT.

This chain links TRBV28 with TRBJ1-5; TRBD1 agrees at 12 bases. The length of the CDR3 is 18 residues. CDR1 is MDHEN and CDR2 is SYDVKM in the germline V gene. V dropped 6 bases and J dropped 2; count of bases not matched to a gene: 11. DNA for the CDR3: TGTGCCAGCAGACGGGGGACAGGGGGCGCGTCGGGCAATCAGCCCCAGCATTTT. Amino acids: CASRRGTGGASGNQPQHF.

The chain is built from TRBV30 and TRBJ1-2, with TRBD1 matching 8 bases. With V trimmed by 4 bases and J by 6 bases, 7 bases remained unmatched. The CDR3 consists of 13 residues. Germline CDR1 is GTSNPN and CDR2 is SVGIG (reference sequence). Here the CDR3 reads CAWNLVRGHGYTF. The CDR3 coding sequence is TGTGCCTGGAACTTGGTCAGGGGGCATGGCTACACCTTC.

V usage is TRBV6-6 and J usage is TRBJ2-7, with no clear D. From germline, CDR1 is MNHNY and CDR2 SVGAGI (reference sequence). The CDR3 is made up of 13 amino acids. V gave up 8 bases and J gave up 0 bases, with 11 bases separating them. CDR3 protein: CASFTFSSYEQYF. The CDR3 bases are TGTGCCAGCTTTACGTTCAGCTCCTACGAGCAGTACTTC.

The chain links TRBV7-2 to TRBJ2-3; D may be TRBD2 (5 bases). From germline, CDR1 is SGHTA and CDR2 FQGNSA. The CDR3 length is 15 residues. Deletions cut 5 bases from V and 4 bases from J, with 16 bases between. In nucleotides, the CDR3 is TGTGCCAGCAGCGGGCGGGTAGCGACTGCAGATACGCAGTATTTT. The encoded protein is CASSGRVATADTQYF.

This clone was observed once. V is TRBV4-2 and J is TRBJ1-1; D gene unclear. This CDR3 comprises 13 residues. Between the trimmed V and J ends, which lost 1 base and 9 bases, there was a span of 12 bases. CDR1 is LGHNA and CDR2 is YNFKEQ in the germline V gene. CDR3 nucleotides: TGTGCCAGCAGCCAAGTGGTAGGGTCCCAAGCTTTCTTT. Translating it yields CASSQVVGSQAFF.

The chain joins TRBV6-2 or TRBV6-3 to TRBJ2-6; D assignment may be TRBD1 or TRBD2 (5 bases each). Looked up from germline, CDR1 is MNHEY and CDR2 is SVGEGT. This CDR3 is built from 17 residues. Deletions cut 5 bases from V and 0 bases from J, with 14 bases between. The CDR3 loop is CASSDPGPDSGANVLTF. CDR3 coding DNA: TGTGCCAGCAGTGACCCGGGACCGGACTCTGGGGCCAACGTCCTGACTTTC.

The chain links TRBV24-1 to TRBJ2-1, with 7 nucleotides matching TRBD1. CDR3 size: 12 residues. The trim removed 7 bases at V and 15 bases at J, leaving 11 bases unmatched. CDR1 is KGHDR, CDR2 SFDVKD, per germline. Here the CDR3 reads CATSGPTGVRFF. CDR3 nucleotides: TGTGCCACCAGCGGCCCAACAGGGGTAAGGTTCTTC.

This rearrangement joins TRBV5-1 to TRBJ1-2; the D is unclear. Germline CDR1 and CDR2: SGHRS and YFSETQ. The CDR3 loop spans 15 amino acids. Trimming left V 2 bases short and J 3 bases short, with 14 bases between. The CDR3 reads CASSFSPSADYGYTF. In DNA, the CDR3 is TGCGCCAGCAGCTTTTCTCCATCAGCGGACTATGGCTACACCTTC.

The rearrangement joins TRBV15 to TRBJ1-5; D unresolved. The CDR3 covers 12 residues. The germline V and J ends were trimmed by 0 bases and 7 bases, with 4 bases remaining between them. The germline V gene encodes CDR1 LNHNV and CDR2 YYDKDF (reference sequence). CDR3 DNA: TGTGCCACCAGCAGAGACAGACAGCCCCAGCATTTT. Translation gives CATSRDRQPQHF.

This chain connects TRBV5-1 to TRBJ2-3, with 11 bases identical to TRBD2. The CDR3 is made up of 16 amino acids. CDR1 is SGHRS, CDR2 YFSETQ, per germline. V gave up 4 bases and J gave up 5 bases; unmatched junction bases: 9. The CDR3 DNA is TGCGCCAGCAGCCTCTGGACTAGCGGGTTAGGAGATACGCAGTATTTT. Encoded protein: CASSLWTSGLGDTQYF.

The CDR3 DNA follows: TGTGCCAGCAGCGTAATGGCGCTACGCACAGATACGCAGTATTTT. Amino acid sequence: CASSVMALRTDTQYF. This sequence joins TRBV9 and TRBJ2-3; D is unresolved. V was pared by 1 base and J by 1 base, with 10 bases between. There are 15 residues in the CDR3. Germline lookup yields CDR1 SGDLS and CDR2 YYNGEE.

The chain couples TRBV19 to TRBJ2-1; D is possibly TRBD2 (6 bases). There are 17 residues in the CDR3. Germline loops: CDR1 LNHDA, CDR2 SQIVND (reference sequence). The V end was cut by 6 bases, the J end by 5 bases, with 23 bases between. In nucleotides, the CDR3 is TGTGCCAGTAGCACAATTACTAGCTTCAGGGCCGACAATGAGCAGTTCTTC. Its protein is CASSTITSFRADNEQFF.

The CDR3 sequence is CASKGGDRGCEQYF. DNA for the CDR3: TGCGCCAGCAAGGGGGGGGACAGGGGGTGTGAGCAGTACTTC. The chain is built from TRBV10-1 and TRBJ2-7; 11 nucleotides match TRBD1. The CDR3 is 14 residues long. Germline V gene sequence: CDR1 WNHNN, CDR2 SYGVQD (reference sequence). V lost 7 bases and J lost 7; bases outside the gene matches: 9.

The chain's CDR3 is CASSELAGSYNEQFF. The CDR3 nucleotides read TGTGCCAGCAGCGAACTAGCGGGGTCCTACAATGAGCAGTTCTTC. The chain combines TRBV9 with TRBJ2-1; the match to TRBD2 covers 10 bases. The CDR3 is 15 amino acids. The germline V gene encodes CDR1 SGDLS and CDR2 YYNGEE. Trimming took 3 bases from V and 1 from J; bases not matched to a gene: 1.

V usage is TRBV11-3 and J usage is TRBJ2-3, with D hard to call. The V end lost 4 bases, the J end lost 4 bases, and 9 bases lay between the germline ends. Germline loops: CDR1 SGHNT, CDR2 YENEEA. The CDR3 is 13 residues long. CDR3 sequence reads: CASSSRYSDTQYF. DNA for the CDR3: TGTGCCAGCAGCTCCCGGTATTCAGATACGCAGTATTTT.

This clone has more than one count but fewer than ten. The chain employs TRBV5-4 and TRBJ1-4, with 7 bases aligning to TRBD1. Germline values: CDR1 SGHNT, CDR2 YYREEE (reference sequence). V lost 4 bases to trimming and J lost 6 bases; unmatched junction nucleotides: 6. This CDR3 contains 14 residues. CDR3 DNA: TGTGCCAGCAGCACCAGGGGGTTGGATGAAAAACTGTTTTTT. This codes for CASSTRGLDEKLFF.

Only one count was recorded for this clone. The chain combines TRBV21-1 with TRBJ1-2. TRBV21-1 is recorded as a pseudogene. This CDR3 contains 16 residues. In DNA, the CDR3 is TGTGCCAGCAGCAAATATAAGACGGTGGGTCTTTATGGCTACACCTTC. It encodes CASSKYKTVGLYGYTF.